This TCR beta chain was captured in a study of beta chain features in type 1 diabetes. For the study at large: There was similarity between patients and healthy donors in age, gender and cell yields.

The study, taken as a whole, reports: Moderate yet significant TCRB CDR3 shortening was seen in Type 1 diabetes patients in all four CD4+ subsets. Here, the possible influence of HLA type (on TCRB rearrangement) remained unresolved.

Reverse transcribing all isolated RNA meant expressed TCRB transcripts were sequenced. Samples of naive, central memory and regulatory T cells yielded a mean of around 3.5 million reads. The data were produced by immunoSEQ multiplex PCR, yet TCRdb's version contains in-frame clones alone and is incomplete. The sample carries some 160,000 clones, roughly 9% recorded once. Germline trimming cut 3 bases from V and 7 bases from J; bases unmatched to any gene: 5. The CDR3 length is 16 residues. Germline V gene lookup returns CDR1 SEHNR and CDR2 FQNEAQ (reference sequence). Staining for CD45RO/CCR7/CD25/CD127/CD95/CD27 allowed sorting of CD4+ naive, central memory, regulatory and stem cell-like memory cells. A word on this clone: Its cognate antigen is unknown.

The chain couples TRBV7-9 to TRBJ2-2; TRBD2 matches 13 bases. Sequenced sample: central memory CD4+ T cells from blood. The source is a woman under 40 with type 1 diabetes. CDR3: CASSFGLAGVDGELFF. DNA for the CDR3: TGTGCCAGCAGCTTTGGACTAGCGGGAGTGGACGGGGAGCTGTTTTTT. The whole variable domain, filled in from reference TRBV7-9 and TRBJ2-2, reads DTGVSQNPRHKITKRGQNVTFRCDPISEHNRLYWYRQTLGQGPEFLTYFQNEAQLEKSRLLSDRFSAERPKGSFSTLEIQRTEQGDSAMYLCASSFGLAGVDGELFFGEGSRLTVL.